These 10 T cell receptor beta chains originate from one sample sequenced in a study of OX40 agonist ivuxolimab in advanced cancers. Method: immunoSEQ multiplex PCR; TCRdb's copy keeps in-frame clones and lacks some. The table lists approximately 97,000 clones, about 86% of them singletons, with around 6% in the top ten. Source: CD4+ or CD8+ T cells sorted from blood, taken in a trial of the OX40 agonist ivuxolimab. These receptors were obtained from an adult with an advanced solid tumor such as melanoma, head and neck, liver or kidney cancer.

The chain employs TRBV6-4 and TRBJ2-1; 11 bases match TRBD2. CDR1 and CDR2 from the germline V gene are MRHNA and SNTAGT. There are 16 residues in the CDR3. V gave up 8 bases and J gave up 2 bases; unmatched junction bases: 8. The chain's CDR3 is CASFLGTSGTYNEQFF. The CDR3 DNA sequence: TGTGCCAGCTTCCTTGGGACTAGCGGCACCTACAATGAGCAGTTCTTC.

The chain links TRBV18 to TRBJ2-5; 8 bases are shared with TRBD1. Trimming removed 3 bases from V and 3 bases from J; junction bases left unmatched: 6. Germline V gives CDR1 KGHSH, CDR2 LQKENI. This CDR3 has 15 amino acids. The chain's CDR3 is CASSPFMTGEETQYF. DNA for the CDR3: TGTGCCAGCTCACCTTTTATGACAGGGGAAGAGACCCAGTACTTC.

CDR3 nucleotide sequence: TGTGCCAGCTGGCTCGGGACAACTAATGAAAAACTGTTTTTT. Amino acids: CASWLGTTNEKLFF. The chain links TRBV6-1 to TRBJ1-4, with no clear D. Germline-derived CDR1 and CDR2 are MNHNS and SASEGT. The CDR3 loop spans 14 amino acids. V lost 8 bases and J lost 0, with 10 bases in between.

V gene TRBV6-5 combines with J gene TRBJ1-1; possible D gene TRBD1, 6 bases. There are 13 residues in the CDR3. The V end lost 11 bases, the J end lost 8 bases, and 21 bases lay between the germline ends. The germline CDR1 and CDR2 sequences are MNHEY and SVGAGI. Here the CDR3 reads CASSGGQAREAFF. CDR3 coding DNA: TGTGCCTCTTCCGGGGGGCAAGCTAGGGAAGCTTTCTTT.

The chain joins TRBV5-8 to TRBJ2-1; 8 bases are shared with TRBD2. The CDR3 consists of 16 residues. CDR1 is SGHTS and CDR2 is YDEGEE in the germline V gene. V dropped 5 bases and J dropped 1; count of bases not matched to a gene: 8. The CDR3 coding sequence is TGTGCCAGCAGACCTCGACAGCGGGGGTCCTACAATGAGCAGTTCTTC. This encodes CASRPRQRGSYNEQFF.

This clone was observed a single time. The V gene is TRBV5-1, the J gene TRBJ2-3; 7 nucleotides align to TRBD1. Per germline, CDR1 SGHRS and CDR2 YFSETQ. The CDR3 extends over 14 amino acids. Trimming took 3 bases from V and 2 from J; bases not matched to a gene: 3. In DNA, the CDR3 is TGCGCCAGCAGCTCAGGACAGGTCACAGATACGCAGTATTTT. It codes for CASSSGQVTDTQYF.

This chain joins TRBV27 and TRBJ2-7, with TRBD1 identical over 7 bases. The length of the CDR3 is 15 residues. With 3 bases clipped from V and 0 bases from J, the junction kept 5 bases outside the gene matches. Per germline, CDR1 MNHEY and CDR2 SMNVEV (reference sequence). In DNA, the CDR3 is TGTGCCAGCAGTTTCAGGGGGACCAGCTCCTACGAGCAGTACTTC. Its protein is CASSFRGTSSYEQYF.

This clone has only a few counts. The V and J genes are TRBV11-3 and TRBJ2-1, with D possibly matching TRBD1 (5 bases). This CDR3 is built from 15 residues. V was trimmed by 0 bases and J by 3 bases, leaving 9 bases between them. CDR1 SGHNT and CDR2 YENEEA come from the germline V gene. Written as DNA, the CDR3 is TGTGCCAGCAGCTTAGACAGGGTTTTCTACAATGAGCAGTTCTTC. It is translated as CASSLDRVFYNEQFF.

V usage is TRBV5-1 and J usage is TRBJ1-2, with D possibly matching TRBD1 (5 bases). Germline V gives CDR1 SGHRS, CDR2 YFSETQ. Trimming removed 4 bases from V and 4 bases from J, with 11 bases in between. This CDR3 comprises 13 residues. The CDR3 DNA is TGCGCCAGCAGCGAGGACATAACCTATGGCTACACCTTC. It is translated as CASSEDITYGYTF.

This clone was detected once. The rearrangement joins TRBV10-3 to TRBJ2-3, with 10 bases lining up with TRBD1. The CDR3 spans 14 residues. J was trimmed by 5 bases and V by 5 bases; bases with no gene match: 4. Germline V gene data show CDR1 as ENHRY and CDR2 as SYGVKD. The CDR3: CAISWTGGVDTQYF. The CDR3, as DNA: TGTGCCATCAGTTGGACAGGGGGGGTAGATACGCAGTATTTT.